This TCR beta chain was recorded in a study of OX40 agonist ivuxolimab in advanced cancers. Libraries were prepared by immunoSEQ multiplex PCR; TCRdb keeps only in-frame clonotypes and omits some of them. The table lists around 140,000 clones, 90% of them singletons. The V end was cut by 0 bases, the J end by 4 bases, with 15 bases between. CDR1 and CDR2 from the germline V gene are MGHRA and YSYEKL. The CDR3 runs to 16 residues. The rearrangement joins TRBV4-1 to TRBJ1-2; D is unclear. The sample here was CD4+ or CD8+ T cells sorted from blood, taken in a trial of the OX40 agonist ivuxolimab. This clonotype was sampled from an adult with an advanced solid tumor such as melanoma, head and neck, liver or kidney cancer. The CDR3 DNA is TGCGCCAGCAGCCAAGAAGGACGGCCCTCTGGCTATGGCTACACCTTC. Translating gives CASSQEGRPSGYGYTF.